This TCR beta chain was sequenced during a study of T cell repertoires in cytomegalovirus infection. As for the study in general: It was recently identified HLA-C-restricted and well-studied HLA-B-restricted CMV epitopes that the study used. CMV infection together with matching HLA type was indicated by public TCR beta signatures. Study results and caveats: Using cumulative public TCR beta family frequency, the authors identified those who carried CMV together with the relevant HLA. HLA-C-restricted CMV-specific TCR beta clonotypes prevailed in the ex vivo response.

Notes on this clonotype: Its antigen remains unidentified.

TCRdb passed the reads through MiXCR, listing each CDR3 protein once. Of approximately 910,000 distinct CDR3 sequences listed, roughly 30% are singletons. V was trimmed by 4 bases and J by 5 bases, leaving 21 bases between them. The CDR3 contains 17 residues. Germline CDR1 and CDR2: LNHDA and SQIVND (reference sequence). The chain combines TRBV19 with TRBJ2-1; weak D call: TRBD2 (6 bases). Sequencing was performed on cultured CD8+ T cells from PBMCs, taken from culture after CMV antigen stimulation. This TCR derives from a human donor in good health (CMV status not recorded). Some clones in this sample may be carry-over from other donors' samples. This CDR3 is CASSNPLVAGPHNEQFF. DNA for the CDR3: TGTGCCAGTAGTAATCCTCTCGTTGCGGGGCCCCACAATGAGCAGTTCTTC.